Listed below are T cell receptor beta chains from one sample, sequenced in a study of metastatic and nonmetastatic thyroid tumors. TCRdb re-analyzed the PCR reads through MiXCR. In the table there are approximately 35,000 clones, about a third of which are singletons. Sequenced: tumor tissue. The receptors were sampled from a female donor with papillary thyroid cancer or a benign thyroid nodule (not recorded which). Some clones in this sample may be carry-over from other donors' samples. Each CDR3 is given with its conserved first and last residue. Each record gives: V gene, J gene, clone size, D gene, CDR3 DNA, CDR3 protein. A D gene is named only where the DNA matches it firmly. Clone size is stated in some rows and not others, as once, few, many or a class when expanded.

TRBV18,TRBJ1-5,-,TRBD1,TGTGCCAGCTCACTACAGGGGGGAGATCAGCCCCAGCATTTT,CASSLQGGDQPQHF
TRBV4-2,TRBJ2-3,-,-,TGTGCCAGCAGCCAGAGGGACTCCGACACAGATACGCAGTATTTT,CASSQRDSDTDTQYF
TRBV19,TRBJ1-1,few,-,TGTGCCACCAAAACAGGTTGGGCTGAAGCTTTCTTT,CATKTGWAEAFF
TRBV19,TRBJ2-7,few,-,TGTGCCAGCACTCTGGGGGACGGCGAGCAGTACTTC,CASTLGDGEQYF
TRBV5-1,TRBJ2-7,-,-,TGCGCCAGCAGCTTGGAAAATTACGAGCAGTACTTC,CASSLENYEQYF
TRBV11-2,TRBJ2-2,-,-,TGTGCCAGCAGCTTAGAACTAGTTGACGGGGAGCTGTTTTTT,CASSLELVDGELFF
TRBV20-1,TRBJ1-5,-,-,TGCAGTGCCCAAAGAGCAGGGGCCCACGGGAGCAATCAGCCCCAGCATTTT,CSAQRAGAHGSNQPQHF
TRBV6-1,TRBJ1-1,few,TRBD1,TGTGCCAGCACCCACAGGGGGGGAAACACTGAAGCTTTCTTT,CASTHRGGNTEAFF
TRBV20-1,TRBJ1-5,once,-,TGCAGTGCTAGATTCAGCAGCAATCAGCCCCAGCATTTT,CSARFSSNQPQHF
TRBV6-2/TRBV6-3,TRBJ2-7,few,TRBD1,TGTGCCAGCAGTTACTCCCGACAGGGGGGCTACGAGCAGTACTTC,CASSYSRQGGYEQYF
TRBV6-5,TRBJ2-7,few,TRBD1,TGTGCCAGCAGTTATGCGTCTCCGGGACAGGGGGCCTACGAGCAGTACTTC,CASSYASPGQGAYEQYF